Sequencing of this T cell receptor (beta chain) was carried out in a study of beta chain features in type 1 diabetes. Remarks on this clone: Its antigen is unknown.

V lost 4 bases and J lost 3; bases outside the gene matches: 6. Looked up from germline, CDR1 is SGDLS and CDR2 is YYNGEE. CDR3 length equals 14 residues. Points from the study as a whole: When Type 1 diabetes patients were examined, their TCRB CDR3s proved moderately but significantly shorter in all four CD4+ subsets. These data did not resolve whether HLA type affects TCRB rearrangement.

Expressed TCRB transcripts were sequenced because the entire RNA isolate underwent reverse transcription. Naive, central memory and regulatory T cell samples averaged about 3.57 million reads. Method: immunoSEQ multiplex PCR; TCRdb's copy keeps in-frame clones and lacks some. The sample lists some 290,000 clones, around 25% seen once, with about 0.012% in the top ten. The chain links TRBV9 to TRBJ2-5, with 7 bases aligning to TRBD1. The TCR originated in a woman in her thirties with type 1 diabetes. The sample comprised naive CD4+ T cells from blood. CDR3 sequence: CASSLTGIKETQYF. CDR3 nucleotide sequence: TGTGCCAGCAGCTTGACAGGGATAAAAGAGACCCAGTACTTC.